This TCR beta chain was profiled in a study of T cells after yellow fever vaccination. Points from the study as a whole: Although most clonotypes did not, a small share appeared in both CD4 and CD8 compartments. One caveat is that FACS-sorted repertoires could contain abundant clonotypes contaminating from the bulk population. The booster saw the reappearance of most primary-vaccination clones (approximately 96% CD4, 80% to 90% CD8).

At least ten counts were recorded for this clonotype. Its antigen is unknown. UMIs and a universal primer site were added when TCR cDNA was made by 5'RACE template switching. TCRdb itself ran the 5' RACE reads through MiXCR, one entry per CDR3 protein. The sample contains approximately 340,000 distinct CDR3 sequences, roughly 8.7% of which appear only once. The V and J ends lost 0 bases and 3 bases respectively, with 9 bases between them. Per germline, CDR1 SGHRS and CDR2 YFSETQ. The CDR3 length is 14 residues. This rearrangement joins TRBV5-1 to TRBJ2-5; D not resolved. The source material was PBMCs, sampled on the day of the first yellow fever vaccination. This receptor was identified in a man aged 18 to 35 who received the YFV17D yellow fever vaccine. Here the CDR3 DNA reads TGCGCCAGCAGCTTGGGGAATGGAGAAGAGACCCAGTACTTC. As protein: CASSLGNGEETQYF.